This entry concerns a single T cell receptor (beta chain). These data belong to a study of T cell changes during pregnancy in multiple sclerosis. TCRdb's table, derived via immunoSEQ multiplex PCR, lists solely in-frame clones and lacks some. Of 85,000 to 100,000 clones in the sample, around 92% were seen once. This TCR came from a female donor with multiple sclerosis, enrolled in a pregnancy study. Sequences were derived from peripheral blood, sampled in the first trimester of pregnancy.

CDR3 amino acids: CASSQDQGGSTDTQYF. As DNA, the CDR3 is TGTGCCAGCAGCCAAGATCAAGGGGGAAGCACAGATACGCAGTATTTT. The V call is TRBV4-2, the J call TRBJ2-3; possibly TRBD1 for D (6 bases). With 0 bases removed from V and 0 bases from J, the gap between germline ends came to 10 bases. Germline CDR1 and CDR2: LGHNA and YNFKEQ. The CDR3 consists of 16 residues.